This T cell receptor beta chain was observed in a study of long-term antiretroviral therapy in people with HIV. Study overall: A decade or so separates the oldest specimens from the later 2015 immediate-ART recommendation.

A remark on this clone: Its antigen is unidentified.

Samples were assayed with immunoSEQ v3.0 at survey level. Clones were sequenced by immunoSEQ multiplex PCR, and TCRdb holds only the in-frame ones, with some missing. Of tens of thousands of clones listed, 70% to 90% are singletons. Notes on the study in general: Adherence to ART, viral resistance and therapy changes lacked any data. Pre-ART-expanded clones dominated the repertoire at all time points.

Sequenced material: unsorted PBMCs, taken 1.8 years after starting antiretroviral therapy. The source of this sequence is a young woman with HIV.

CDR3: CASRGGGYTEAFF. In DNA form, the CDR3 reads TGTGCCAGCCGGGGAGGTGGCTACACTGAAGCTTTCTTT. The gene calls are TRBV6-1 and TRBJ1-1; no clear D. V lost 8 bases and J 3 bases, leaving 13 bases between the germline ends. Germline V gives CDR1 MNHNS, CDR2 SASEGT. The CDR3 is 13 amino acids.